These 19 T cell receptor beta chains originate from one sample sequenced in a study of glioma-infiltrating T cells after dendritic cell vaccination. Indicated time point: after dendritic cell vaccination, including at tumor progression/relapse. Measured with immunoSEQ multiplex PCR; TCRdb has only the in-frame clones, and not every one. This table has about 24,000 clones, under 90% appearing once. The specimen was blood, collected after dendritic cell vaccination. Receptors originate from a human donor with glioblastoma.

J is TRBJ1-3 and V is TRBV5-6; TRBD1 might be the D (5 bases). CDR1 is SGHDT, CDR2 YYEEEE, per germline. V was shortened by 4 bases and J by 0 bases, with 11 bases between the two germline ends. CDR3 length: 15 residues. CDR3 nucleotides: TGTGCCAGCAGCCACAGGAAGAGCTCTGGAAACACCATATATTTT. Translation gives CASSHRKSSGNTIYF.

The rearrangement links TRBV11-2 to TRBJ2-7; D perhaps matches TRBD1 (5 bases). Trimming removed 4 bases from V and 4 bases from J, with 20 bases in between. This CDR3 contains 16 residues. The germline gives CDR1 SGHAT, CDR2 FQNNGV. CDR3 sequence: CASSSIQSGARYEQYF. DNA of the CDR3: TGTGCCAGCAGCTCCATCCAGTCTGGGGCTCGATACGAGCAGTACTTC.

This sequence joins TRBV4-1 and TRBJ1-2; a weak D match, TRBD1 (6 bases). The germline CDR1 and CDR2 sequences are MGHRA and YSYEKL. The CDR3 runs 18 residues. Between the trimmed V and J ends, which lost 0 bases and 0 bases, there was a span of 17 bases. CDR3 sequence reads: CASSQDRGGPSANYGYTF. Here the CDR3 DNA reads TGCGCCAGCAGCCAAGATAGGGGGGGGCCCTCAGCTAACTATGGCTACACCTTC.

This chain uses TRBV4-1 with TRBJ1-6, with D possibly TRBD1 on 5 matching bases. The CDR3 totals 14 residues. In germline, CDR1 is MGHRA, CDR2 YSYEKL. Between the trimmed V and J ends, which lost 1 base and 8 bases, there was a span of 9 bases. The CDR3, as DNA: TGCGCCAGCAGCCAAGTGGGGGGGGATTCACCCCTCCACTTT. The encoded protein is CASSQVGGDSPLHF.

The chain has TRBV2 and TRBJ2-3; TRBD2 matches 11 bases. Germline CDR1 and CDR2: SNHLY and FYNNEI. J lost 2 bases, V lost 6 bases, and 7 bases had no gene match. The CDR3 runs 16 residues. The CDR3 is CASRERLAGPTDTQYF. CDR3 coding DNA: TGTGCCAGCAGGGAAAGACTAGCGGGGCCCACAGATACGCAGTATTTT.

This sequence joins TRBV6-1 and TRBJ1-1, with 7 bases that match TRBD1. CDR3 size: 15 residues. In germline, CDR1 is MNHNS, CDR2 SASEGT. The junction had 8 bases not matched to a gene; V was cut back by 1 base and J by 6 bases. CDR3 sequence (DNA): TGTGCCAGCAGTGAAGACCACAGGGGAATTTCTGAAGCTTTCTTT. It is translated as CASSEDHRGISEAFF.

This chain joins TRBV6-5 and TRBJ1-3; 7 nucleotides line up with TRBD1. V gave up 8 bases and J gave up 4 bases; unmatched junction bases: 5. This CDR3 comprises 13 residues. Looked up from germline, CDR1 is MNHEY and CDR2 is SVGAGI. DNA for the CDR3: TGTGCCAGCGGACAGGCGGGGGGAAACACCATATATTTT. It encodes CASGQAGGNTIYF.

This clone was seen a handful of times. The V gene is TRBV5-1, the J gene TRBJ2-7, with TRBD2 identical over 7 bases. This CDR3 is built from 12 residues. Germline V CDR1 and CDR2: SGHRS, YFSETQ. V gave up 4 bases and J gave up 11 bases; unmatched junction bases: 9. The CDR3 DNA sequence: TGCGCCAGCAGCAACGCGGGGGTGGGGGAGTACTTC. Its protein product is CASSNAGVGEYF.

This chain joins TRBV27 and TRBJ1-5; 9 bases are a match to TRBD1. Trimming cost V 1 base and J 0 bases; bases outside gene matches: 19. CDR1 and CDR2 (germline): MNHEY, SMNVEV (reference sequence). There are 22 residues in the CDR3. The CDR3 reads CASSLYAPPQGAWRYSNQPQHF. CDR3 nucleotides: TGTGCCAGCAGTTTATATGCCCCCCCACAGGGGGCCTGGAGATATAGCAATCAGCCCCAGCATTTT.

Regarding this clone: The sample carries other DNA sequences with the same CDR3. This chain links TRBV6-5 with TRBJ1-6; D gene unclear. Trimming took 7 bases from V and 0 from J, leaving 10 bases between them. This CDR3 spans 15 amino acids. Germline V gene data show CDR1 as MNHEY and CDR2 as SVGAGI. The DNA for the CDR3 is TGTGCCAGCACTACGGGGAGCTCCTATAATTCACCCCTCCACTTT. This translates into CASTTGSSYNSPLHF.

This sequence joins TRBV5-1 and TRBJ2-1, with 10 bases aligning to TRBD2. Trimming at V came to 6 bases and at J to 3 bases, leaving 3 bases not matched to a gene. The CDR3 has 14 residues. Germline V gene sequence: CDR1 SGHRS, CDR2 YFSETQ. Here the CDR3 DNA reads TGCGCCAGCAACCCTAGCGGGGGCTACAATGAGCAGTTCTTC. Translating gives CASNPSGGYNEQFF.

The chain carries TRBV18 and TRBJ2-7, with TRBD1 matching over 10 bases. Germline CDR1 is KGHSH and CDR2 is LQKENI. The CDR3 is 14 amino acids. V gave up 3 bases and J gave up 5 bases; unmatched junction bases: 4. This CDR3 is CASSPGTGDHEQYF. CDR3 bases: TGTGCCAGCTCACCCGGGACAGGGGACCACGAGCAGTACTTC.

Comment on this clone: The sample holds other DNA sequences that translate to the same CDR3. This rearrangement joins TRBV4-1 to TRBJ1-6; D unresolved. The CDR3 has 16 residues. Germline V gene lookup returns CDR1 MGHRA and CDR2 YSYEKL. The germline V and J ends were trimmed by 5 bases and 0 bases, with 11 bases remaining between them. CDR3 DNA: TGCGCCAGCAGCTTCCAGGTCCGCTCCTATAATTCACCCCTCCACTTT. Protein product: CASSFQVRSYNSPLHF.

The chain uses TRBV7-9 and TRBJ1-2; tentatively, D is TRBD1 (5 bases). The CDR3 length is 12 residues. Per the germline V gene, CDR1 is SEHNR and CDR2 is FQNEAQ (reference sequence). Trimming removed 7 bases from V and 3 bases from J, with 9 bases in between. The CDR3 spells CASTQGDYGYTF. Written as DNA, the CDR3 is TGTGCCAGCACCCAAGGGGACTATGGCTACACCTTC.

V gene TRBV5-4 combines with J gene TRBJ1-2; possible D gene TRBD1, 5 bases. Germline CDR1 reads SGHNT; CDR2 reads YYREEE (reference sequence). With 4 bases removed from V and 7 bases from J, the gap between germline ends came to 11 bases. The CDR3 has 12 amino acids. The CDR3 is CASSHVGGGYTF. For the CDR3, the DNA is TGTGCCAGCAGCCACGTCGGGGGTGGCTACACCTTC.

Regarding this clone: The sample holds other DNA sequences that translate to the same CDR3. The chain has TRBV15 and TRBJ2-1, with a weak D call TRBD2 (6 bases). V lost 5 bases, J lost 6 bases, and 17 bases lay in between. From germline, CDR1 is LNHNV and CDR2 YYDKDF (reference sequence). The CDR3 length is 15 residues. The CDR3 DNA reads TGTGCCACCAGCCCTGCCCGGACTACCTTCAATGAGCAGTTCTTC. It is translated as CATSPARTTFNEQFF.

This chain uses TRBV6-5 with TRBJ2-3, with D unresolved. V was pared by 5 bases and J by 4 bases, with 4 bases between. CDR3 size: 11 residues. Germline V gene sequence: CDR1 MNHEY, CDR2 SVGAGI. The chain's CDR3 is CASSGPDTQYF. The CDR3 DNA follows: TGTGCCAGCAGTGGCCCAGATACGCAGTATTTT.

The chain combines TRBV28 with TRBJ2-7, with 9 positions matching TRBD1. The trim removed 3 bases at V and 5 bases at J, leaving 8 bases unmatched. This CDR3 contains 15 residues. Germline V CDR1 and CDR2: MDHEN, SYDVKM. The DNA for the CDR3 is TGTGCCAGCAGTTTGGGCGGGACAGGGATCCACGAGCAGTACTTC. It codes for CASSLGGTGIHEQYF.

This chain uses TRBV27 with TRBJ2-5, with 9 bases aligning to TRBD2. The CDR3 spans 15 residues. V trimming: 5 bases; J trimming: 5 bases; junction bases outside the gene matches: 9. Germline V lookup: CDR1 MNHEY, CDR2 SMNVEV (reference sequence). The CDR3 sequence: CASSQGGGALETQYF. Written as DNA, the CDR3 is TGTGCCAGCAGTCAGGGCGGGGGGGCTTTGGAGACCCAGTACTTC.